The sequence of this TCR beta chain was determined in a study of blood T cell repertoires in COVID-19. Study overall: There were acute and convalescent COVID-19 samples, and they came from the United States, Italy and Spain. Sources were T cells, B-cell-depleted T cells, or PBMCs; the material itself was cDNA or gDNA.

Trimming took 3 bases from V and 7 from J, leaving 10 bases between them. Germline V gene sequence: CDR1 LNHDA, CDR2 SQIVND (reference sequence). This CDR3 spans 14 amino acids. Measured with immunoSEQ multiplex PCR; TCRdb has only the in-frame clones, and not every one. This table holds around 140,000 clones, about four fifths found once. What was sequenced was peripheral blood. The rearrangement uses TRBV19 and TRBJ1-6, with D perhaps TRBD1 (5 bases). This TCR came from a woman of 80 years or more with acute or convalescent COVID-19. The DNA for the CDR3 is TGTGCCAGTAGTATTGGTTCAGGGAATTCACCCCTCCACTTT. Amino acids: CASSIGSGNSPLHF.